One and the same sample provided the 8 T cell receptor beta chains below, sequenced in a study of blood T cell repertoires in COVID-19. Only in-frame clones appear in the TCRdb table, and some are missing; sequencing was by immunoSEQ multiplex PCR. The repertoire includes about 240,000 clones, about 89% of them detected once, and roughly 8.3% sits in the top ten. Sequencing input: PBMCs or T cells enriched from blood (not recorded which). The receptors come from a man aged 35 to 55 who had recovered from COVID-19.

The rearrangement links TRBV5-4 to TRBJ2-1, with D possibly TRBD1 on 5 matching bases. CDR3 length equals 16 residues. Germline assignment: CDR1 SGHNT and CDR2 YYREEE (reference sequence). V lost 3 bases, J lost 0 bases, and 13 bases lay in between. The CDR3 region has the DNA TGTGCCAGCAGCTCTAAACAGGCGAACTCCTACAATGAGCAGTTCTTC. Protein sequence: CASSSKQANSYNEQFF. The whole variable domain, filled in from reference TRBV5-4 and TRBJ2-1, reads ETGVTQSPTHLIKTRGQQVTLRCSSQSGHNTVSWYQQALGQGPQFIFQYYREEENGRGNFPPRFSGLQFPNYSSELNVNALELDDSALYLCASSSKQANSYNEQFFGPGTRLTVL.

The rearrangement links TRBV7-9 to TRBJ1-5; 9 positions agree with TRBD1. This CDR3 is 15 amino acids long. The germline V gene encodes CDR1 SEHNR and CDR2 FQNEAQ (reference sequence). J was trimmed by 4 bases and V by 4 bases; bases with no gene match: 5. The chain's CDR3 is CASSWGQGENQPQHF. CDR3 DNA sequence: TGTGCCAGCAGCTGGGGACAGGGCGAGAATCAGCCCCAGCATTTT.

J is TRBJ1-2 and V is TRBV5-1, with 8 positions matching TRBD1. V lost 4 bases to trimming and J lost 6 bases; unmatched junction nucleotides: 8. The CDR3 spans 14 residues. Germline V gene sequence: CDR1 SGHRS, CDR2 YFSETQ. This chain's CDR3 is CASSRARGQDGYTF. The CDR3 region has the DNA TGCGCCAGCAGCCGAGCCAGGGGGCAGGATGGCTACACCTTC.

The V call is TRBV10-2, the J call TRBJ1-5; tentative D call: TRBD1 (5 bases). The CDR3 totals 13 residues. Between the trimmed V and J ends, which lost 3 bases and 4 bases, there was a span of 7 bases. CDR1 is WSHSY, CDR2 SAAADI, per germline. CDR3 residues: CASSDRVNQPQHF. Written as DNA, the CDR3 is TGCGCCAGCAGTGACAGGGTAAATCAGCCCCAGCATTTT.

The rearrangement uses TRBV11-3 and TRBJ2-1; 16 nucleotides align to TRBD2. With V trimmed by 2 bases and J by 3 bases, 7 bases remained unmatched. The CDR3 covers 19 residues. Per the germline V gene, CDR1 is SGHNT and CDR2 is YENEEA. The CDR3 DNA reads TGTGCCAGCAGCTTATCCGGGACTAGCGGGGGGGCGCGCTACAATGAGCAGTTCTTC. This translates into CASSLSGTSGGARYNEQFF.

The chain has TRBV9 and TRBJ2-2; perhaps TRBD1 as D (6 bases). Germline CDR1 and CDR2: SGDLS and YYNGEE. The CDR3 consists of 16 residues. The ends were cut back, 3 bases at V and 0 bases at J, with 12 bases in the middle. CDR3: CASSGTGNPNTGELFF. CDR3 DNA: TGTGCCAGCAGCGGAACAGGGAACCCGAACACCGGGGAGCTGTTTTTT.

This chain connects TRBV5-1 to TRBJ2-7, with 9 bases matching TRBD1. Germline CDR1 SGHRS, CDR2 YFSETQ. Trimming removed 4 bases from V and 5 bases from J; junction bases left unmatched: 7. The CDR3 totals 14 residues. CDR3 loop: CASSIGQGPDEQYF. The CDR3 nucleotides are TGCGCCAGCAGCATCGGACAGGGGCCCGACGAGCAGTACTTC.

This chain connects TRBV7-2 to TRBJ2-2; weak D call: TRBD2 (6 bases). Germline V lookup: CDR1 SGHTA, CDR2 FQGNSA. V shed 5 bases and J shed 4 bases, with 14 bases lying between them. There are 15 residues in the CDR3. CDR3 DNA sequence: TGTGCCAGCAGCGCAGAGCGGGTCGCCACCGGGGAGCTGTTTTTT. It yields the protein CASSAERVATGELFF.